A single sample gave rise to the 5 T cell receptor delta chains below, sequenced in a study of gamma delta lymphoproliferative disorders and STAT genes. PBMCs from patients and controls supplied the genomic DNA for sequencing. TCRdb re-identified clones in the multiplex PCR reads via CATT. The table has 3,000 to 4,000 delta-chain clones, more than 1% seen once; the top ten hold roughly a quarter. The source material was blood. Receptors originate from a human donor in good health.

Comment on this clone: A read error likely explains this, since a far larger clone differs by one base. The same CDR3 also results from other DNA sequences found in this sample. The chain combines TRDV3 with TRDJ1; 7 bases agree with TRDD2. The germline V gene encodes CDR1 TVYSNPD and CDR2 GDNSRS (reference sequence). There are 16 residues in the CDR3. Losses at the gene ends were 3 bases for V and 5 bases for J; bases not matched to a gene: 18. The CDR3 loop reads CAFVFPTTQTPDKLIF. The CDR3 DNA sequence: TGTGCCTTCGTATTTCCTACCACTCAAACACCTGATAAACTCATCTTT.

In this sample, this clone turned up a few times. This likely came from a read error, as a far larger clone is one base away. In the same sample, other DNA sequences code for this CDR3. The gene calls are TRDV2 and TRDJ1, with TRDD3 matching 12 bases. Germline values: CDR1 GEAIGNYY, CDR2 EKD. This CDR3 region has 15 residues. The DNA for the CDR3 is TGTGCTTGTGACACGCTGGGGGATACGGGCGATAAACTCATCTTT. This translates into CACDTLGDTGDKLIF.

This clone is labeled hyperexpanded (1% or more). The sample contains more than one DNA sequence encoding this CDR3. The rearrangement uses TRDV2 and TRDJ1, with D uncertain. This CDR3 has 16 residues. Germline V gene lookup returns CDR1 GEAIGNYY and CDR2 EKD. Trimming shortened V by 0 bases and J by 3 bases, and 16 bases separated the two germline ends. For the CDR3, the DNA is TGTGCCTGTGACACCCTAACCAACCGACCGGCCGATAAACTCATCTTT. Its protein product is CACDTLTNRPADKLIF.

A remark on this clone: A far larger clone differs by one base, so this is likely a read error. The same CDR3 is also encoded by other DNA sequences in this sample. This chain links TRDV2 with TRDJ1; weak D call: TRDD3 (6 bases). This CDR3 has 16 residues. CDR1 and CDR2 (germline): GEAIGNYY, EKD. The CDR3 sequence is CACDTVGGQYTDKLIF. The CDR3 bases are TGTGCCTGTGACACGGTTGGGGGGCAGTACACTGATAAACTCATCTTT.

Comment on this clone: Only one base separates this from a far larger clonotype, so it likely reflects a read error. The sample carries other DNA sequences with the same CDR3. The chain recombines TRDV2 with TRDJ1; the D is unclear. This CDR3 contains 18 residues. Germline V gives CDR1 GEAIGNYY, CDR2 EKD. V was pared by 0 bases and J by 3 bases, with 22 bases between. The CDR3 protein is CACDTLPGGQKVADKLIF. The CDR3 DNA is TGTGCCTGTGACACCCTGCCTGGTGGGCAGAAAGTGGCCGATAAACTCATCTTT.